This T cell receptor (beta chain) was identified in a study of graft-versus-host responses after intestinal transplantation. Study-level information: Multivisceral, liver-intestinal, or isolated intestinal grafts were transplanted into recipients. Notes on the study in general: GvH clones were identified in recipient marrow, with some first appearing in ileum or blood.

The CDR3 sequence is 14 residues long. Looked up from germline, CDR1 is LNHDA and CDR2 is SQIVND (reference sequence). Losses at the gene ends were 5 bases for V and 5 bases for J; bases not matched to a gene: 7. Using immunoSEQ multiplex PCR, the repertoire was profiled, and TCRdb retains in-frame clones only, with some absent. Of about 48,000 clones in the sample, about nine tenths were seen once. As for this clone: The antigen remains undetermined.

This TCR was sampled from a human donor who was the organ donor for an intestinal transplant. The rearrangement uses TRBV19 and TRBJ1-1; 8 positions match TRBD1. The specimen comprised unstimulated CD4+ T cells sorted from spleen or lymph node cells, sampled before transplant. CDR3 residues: CASSPGQGRTEAFF. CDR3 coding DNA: TGTGCCAGTAGTCCAGGACAGGGTAGGACTGAAGCTTTCTTT.